This T cell receptor (beta chain) was found in a study of CXCR3-negative and CXCR3-positive naive CD8 T cells. Looking at the study overall: The dataset comprises about 135 million TRB reads in total, with about 1.5 +/- 0.3 million reads per library.

Study-level findings and limits: Researchers report that CXCR3-positive naive cells carry more hydrophobic TRB CDR3s than CXCR3-negative naive cells. CD5 surface expression was similar among naive subsets, and TCR strength was estimated by inference from TRB CDR3 properties. Diversity in memory CD8+ cells fell much lower than the comparably high levels seen in both naive subsets.

The method, 5' RACE with UMI labels, was used to prepare the TRB cDNA libraries. Reanalyzing the 5' RACE reads, TCRdb keeps one entry per CDR3 protein, without DNA. Its clone listing holds under 9,000 distinct CDR3 sequences. The CDR3 has 16 amino acids. Germline V gene lookup returns CDR1 SQVTM and CDR2 ANQGSEA. Worth noting for this clonotype: Its antigen is unidentified.

The rearrangement uses TRBV29-1 and TRBJ1-2; TCRdb's D gene call, TRBD1, goes unchecked for lack of DNA. Sequencing was performed on naive CXCR3- CD8+ T cells from blood. The sample's subset: CD45RO-CCR7+CD27+CD95- naive CD8+ T cells lacking CXCR3 (TNR3-). This TCR came from a human donor in good health. Some clones in this sample may be carry-over from other donors' samples. The CDR3 spells CSVEGGQGYTNYGYTF.